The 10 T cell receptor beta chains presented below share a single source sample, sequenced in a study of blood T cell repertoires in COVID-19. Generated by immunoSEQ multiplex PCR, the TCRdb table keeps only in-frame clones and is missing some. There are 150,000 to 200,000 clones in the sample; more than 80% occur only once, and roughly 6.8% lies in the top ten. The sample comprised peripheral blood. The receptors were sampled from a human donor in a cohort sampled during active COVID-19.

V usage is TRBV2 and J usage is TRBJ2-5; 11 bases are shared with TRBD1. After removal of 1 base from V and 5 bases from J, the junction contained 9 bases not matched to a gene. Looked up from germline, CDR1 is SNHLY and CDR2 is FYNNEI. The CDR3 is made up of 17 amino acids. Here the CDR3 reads CASSEVEDRGRVETQYF. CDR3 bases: TGTGCCAGCAGTGAAGTGGAGGACAGGGGGCGCGTTGAGACCCAGTACTTC. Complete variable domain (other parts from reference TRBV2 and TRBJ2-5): EPEVTQTPSHQVTQMGQEVILRCVPISNHLYFYWYRQILGQKVEFLVSFYNNEISEKSEIFDDQFSVERPDGSNFTLKIRSTKLEDSAMYFCASSEVEDRGRVETQYFGPGTRLLVL.

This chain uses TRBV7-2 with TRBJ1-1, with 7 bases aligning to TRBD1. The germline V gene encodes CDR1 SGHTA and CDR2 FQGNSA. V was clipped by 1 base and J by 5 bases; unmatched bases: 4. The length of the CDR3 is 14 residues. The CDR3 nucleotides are TGTGCCAGCAGCTTAGAGAGGGGGCGTACTGAAGCTTTCTTT. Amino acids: CASSLERGRTEAFF.

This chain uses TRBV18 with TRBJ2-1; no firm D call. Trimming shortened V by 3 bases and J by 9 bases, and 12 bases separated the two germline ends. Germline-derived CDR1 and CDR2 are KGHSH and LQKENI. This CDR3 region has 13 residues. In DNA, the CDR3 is TGTGCCAGCTCACCTCCGTCAGTTTTTGAGCAGTTCTTC. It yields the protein CASSPPSVFEQFF.

CDR3 nucleotide sequence: TGTGCAAGTCGCTTAACCGCCGGGGTCCACACCGGGGAGCTGTTTTTT. Translation gives CASRLTAGVHTGELFF. The chain combines TRBV12-2 with TRBJ2-2; the tabulated D call, TRBD2, remains unverified against the DNA. TRBV12-2 is deemed a pseudogene. The CDR3 has 16 residues.

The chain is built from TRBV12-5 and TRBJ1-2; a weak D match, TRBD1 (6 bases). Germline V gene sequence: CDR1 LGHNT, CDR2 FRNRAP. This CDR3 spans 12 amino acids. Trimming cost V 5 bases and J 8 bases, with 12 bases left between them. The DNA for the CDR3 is TGTGCTAGTGGTCGGGGGGCCAACGGCTACACCTTC. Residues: CASGRGANGYTF.

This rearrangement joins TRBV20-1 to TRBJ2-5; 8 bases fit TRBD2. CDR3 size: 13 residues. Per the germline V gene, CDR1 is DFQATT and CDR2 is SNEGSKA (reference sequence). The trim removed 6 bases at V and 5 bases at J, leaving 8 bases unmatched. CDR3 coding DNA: TGCAGTGCCAGTCGGGGGGGCCGGGAGACCCAGTACTTC. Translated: CSASRGGRETQYF.

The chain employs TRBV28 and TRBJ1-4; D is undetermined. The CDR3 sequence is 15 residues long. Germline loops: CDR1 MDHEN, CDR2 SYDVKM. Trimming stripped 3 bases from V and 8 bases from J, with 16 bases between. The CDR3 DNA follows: TGTGCCAGCAGTTTCGGACTCACTCAGAGGGAAAAACTGTTTTTT. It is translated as CASSFGLTQREKLFF.

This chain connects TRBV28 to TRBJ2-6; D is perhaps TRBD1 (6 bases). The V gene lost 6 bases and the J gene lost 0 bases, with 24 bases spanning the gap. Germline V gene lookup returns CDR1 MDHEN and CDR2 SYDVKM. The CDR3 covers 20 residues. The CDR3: CASSSPRETGSISGANVLTF. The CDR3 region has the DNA TGTGCCAGCAGCTCCCCAAGAGAAACAGGGTCGATCTCTGGGGCCAACGTCCTGACTTTC.

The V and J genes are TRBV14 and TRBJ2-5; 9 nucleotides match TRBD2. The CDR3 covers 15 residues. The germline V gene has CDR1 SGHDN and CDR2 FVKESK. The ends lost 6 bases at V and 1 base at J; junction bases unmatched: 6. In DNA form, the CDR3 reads TGTGCCAGCAGGGAAACGACTAGCGGCCAAGAGACCCAGTACTTC. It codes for CASRETTSGQETQYF.

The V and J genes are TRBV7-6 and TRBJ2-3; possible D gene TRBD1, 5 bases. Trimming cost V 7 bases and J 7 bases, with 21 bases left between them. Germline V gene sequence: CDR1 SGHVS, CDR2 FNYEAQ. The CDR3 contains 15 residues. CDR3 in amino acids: CASTQTAGLTYTQYF. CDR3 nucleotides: TGTGCCAGCACCCAAACGGCAGGGCTGACTTATACGCAGTATTTT.